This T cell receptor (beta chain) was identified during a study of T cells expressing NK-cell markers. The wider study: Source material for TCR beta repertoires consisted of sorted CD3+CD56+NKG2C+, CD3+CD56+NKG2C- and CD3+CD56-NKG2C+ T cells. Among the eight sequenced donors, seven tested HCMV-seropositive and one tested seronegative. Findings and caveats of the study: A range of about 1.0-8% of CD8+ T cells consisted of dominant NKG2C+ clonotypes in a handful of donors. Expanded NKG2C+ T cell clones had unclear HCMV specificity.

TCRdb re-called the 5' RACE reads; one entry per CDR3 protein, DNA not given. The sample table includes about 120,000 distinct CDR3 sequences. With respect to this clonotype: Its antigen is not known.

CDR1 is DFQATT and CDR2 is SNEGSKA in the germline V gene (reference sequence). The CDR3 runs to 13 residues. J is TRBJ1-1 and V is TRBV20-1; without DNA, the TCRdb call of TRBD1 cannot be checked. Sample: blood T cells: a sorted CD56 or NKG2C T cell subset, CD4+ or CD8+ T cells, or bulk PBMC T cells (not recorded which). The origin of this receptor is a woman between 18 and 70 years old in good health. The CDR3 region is CSARDGTGGEAFF.